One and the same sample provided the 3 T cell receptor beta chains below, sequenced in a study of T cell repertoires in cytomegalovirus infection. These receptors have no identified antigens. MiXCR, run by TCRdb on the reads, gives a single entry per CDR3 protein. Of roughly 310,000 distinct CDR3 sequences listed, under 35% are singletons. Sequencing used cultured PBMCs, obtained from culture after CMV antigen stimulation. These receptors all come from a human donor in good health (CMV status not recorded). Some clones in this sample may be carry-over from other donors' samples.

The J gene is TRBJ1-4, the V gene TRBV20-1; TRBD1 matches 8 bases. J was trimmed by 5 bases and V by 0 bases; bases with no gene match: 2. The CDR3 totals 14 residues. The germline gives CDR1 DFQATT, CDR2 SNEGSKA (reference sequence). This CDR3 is CSARENRGNEKLFF. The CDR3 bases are TGCAGTGCTAGAGAAAACAGGGGGAATGAAAAACTGTTTTTT.

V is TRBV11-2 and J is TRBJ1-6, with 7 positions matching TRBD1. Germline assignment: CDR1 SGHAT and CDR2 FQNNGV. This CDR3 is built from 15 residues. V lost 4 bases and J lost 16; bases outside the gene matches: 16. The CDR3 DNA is TGTGCCAGCAGCTCACAGGGGTTTCAAGGGAGACCTCTCCACTTT. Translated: CASSSQGFQGRPLHF.

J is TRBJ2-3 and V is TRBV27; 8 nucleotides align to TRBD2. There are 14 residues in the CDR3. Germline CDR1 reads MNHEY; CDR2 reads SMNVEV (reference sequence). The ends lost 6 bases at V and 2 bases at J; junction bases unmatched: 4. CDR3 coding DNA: TGTGCCAGCAGACTAGCGGTATACACAGATACGCAGTATTTT. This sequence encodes CASRLAVYTDTQYF.